What follows are 30 T cell receptor beta chains derived from one specimen sequenced in a study of immune evolution from preneoplasia to lung adenocarcinoma. The table came from immunoSEQ multiplex PCR; TCRdb's copy has only in-frame clones and leaves some out. The sample carries roughly 9,000 clones, around 80% recorded once. Sequences were obtained from FFPE lung adenocarcinoma in situ tissue. These receptors were collected from a person aged 55-80 years with lung adenocarcinoma.

J is TRBJ1-1 and V is TRBV4-1; D might be TRBD1 (6 bases). Germline CDR1 is MGHRA and CDR2 is YSYEKL. Trimming shortened V by 1 base and J by 4 bases, and 13 bases separated the two germline ends. CDR3 size: 15 residues. The DNA of the CDR3 is TGCGCCAGCAGCCAAGTAGTTGGGGGGCTCACTGAAGCTTTCTTT. It codes for CASSQVVGGLTEAFF.

The genes are TRBV5-1 and TRBJ2-1; perhaps D is TRBD1 or TRBD2 (6 bases each). Germline-derived CDR1 and CDR2 are SGHRS and YFSETQ. Deletions cut 0 bases from V and 5 bases from J, with 15 bases between. This CDR3 region has 16 residues. This CDR3 reads CASSLGRGALNNEQFF. The CDR3 nucleotides read TGCGCCAGCAGCTTGGGGAGGGGGGCCCTAAACAATGAGCAGTTCTTC.

V usage is TRBV6-1 and J usage is TRBJ2-2; D remains ambiguous. This CDR3 has 11 amino acids. V was clipped by 3 bases and J by 5 bases, with 1 base between them. Germline loops: CDR1 MNHNS, CDR2 SASEGT. The CDR3 protein is CASSETGELFF. The CDR3 bases are TGTGCCAGCAGTGAGACCGGGGAGCTGTTTTTT.

Remarks on this clone: A far larger clone is one base from this, pointing to a likely read error. The V and J genes are TRBV5-4 and TRBJ2-7, with D unresolved. V was trimmed by 0 bases and J by 0 bases, leaving 7 bases between them. Germline V CDR1 and CDR2: SGHNT, YYREEE (reference sequence). CDR3 length equals 14 residues. CDR3 loop: CASSLGPGSYEQYF. For the CDR3, the DNA is TGTGCCAGCAGCTTGGGTCCGGGCTCCTACGAGCAGTACTTC.

V usage is TRBV29-1 and J usage is TRBJ1-2; D unresolved. Germline-derived CDR1 and CDR2 are SQVTM and ANQGSEA. The CDR3 covers 12 residues. The V end lost 3 bases, the J end lost 7 bases, and 12 bases lay between the germline ends. CDR3 nucleotides: TGCAGCGTTGAGGCCTCCTCGCTTGGCTACACCTTC. Its protein product is CSVEASSLGYTF.

The chain combines TRBV9 with TRBJ2-7, with 7 bases fitting TRBD1. The V gene end was trimmed by 3 bases and the J gene end by 4 bases; junction bases not matched to a gene: 10. The CDR3 has 15 residues. Germline CDR1 is SGDLS and CDR2 is YYNGEE. CDR3 DNA: TGTGCCAGCAGCGAAACCGGGACAGACTATTACGAGCAGTACTTC. It translates to CASSETGTDYYEQYF.

This clone has just a few counts. The chain joins TRBV6-5 to TRBJ2-7, with a possible D match to TRBD1 (6 bases). The CDR3 loop spans 14 amino acids. Trimming took off 2 bases at V and 5 bases at J, with 13 bases between the two ends. Per the germline V gene, CDR1 is MNHEY and CDR2 is SVGAGI. DNA of the CDR3: TGTGCCAGCAGTTACGATGCAGGGGCCGACGAGCAGTACTTC. It is translated as CASSYDAGADEQYF.

In its sample, this clone was seen once. The chain uses TRBV28 and TRBJ2-7; no clear D. V shed 5 bases and J shed 3 bases, with 8 bases lying between them. CDR1 MDHEN and CDR2 SYDVKM come from the germline V gene. CDR3 length: 12 amino acids. The CDR3 DNA sequence: TGTGCCAGCAGTGAGGTGTACTACGAGCAGTACTTC. The encoded protein is CASSEVYYEQYF.

This sequence joins TRBV5-6 and TRBJ2-7; 14 nucleotides line up with TRBD2. Germline V gives CDR1 SGHDT, CDR2 YYEEEE. Trimming took 4 bases from V and 2 from J; bases not matched to a gene: 8. CDR3 length: 17 amino acids. For the CDR3, the DNA is TGTGCCAGCAGCCCGGGACTAGCGGGGGCACTTCCCTACGAGCAGTACTTC. This encodes CASSPGLAGALPYEQYF.

The rearrangement uses TRBV18 and TRBJ2-1; 9 positions agree with TRBD1. CDR3 length equals 16 residues. Looked up from germline, CDR1 is KGHSH and CDR2 is LQKENI. V was pared by 4 bases and J by 0 bases, with 4 bases of the junction left unmatched. CDR3 bases: TGTGCCAGCTCACGGACAGGGGCTAGCTCCTACAATGAGCAGTTCTTC. It encodes CASSRTGASSYNEQFF. The variable domain in full, with the rest retrieved from reference TRBV18 and TRBJ2-1, is NAGVMQNPRHLVRRRGQEARLRCSPMKGHSHVYWYRQLPEEGLKFMVYLQKENIIDESGMPKERFSAEFPKEGPSILRIQQVVRGDSAAYFCASSRTGASSYNEQFFGPGTRLTVL.

The chain employs TRBV25-1 and TRBJ1-2, with TRBD1 matching 7 bases. There are 14 residues in the CDR3. Trimming cost V 3 bases and J 7 bases; bases outside gene matches: 8. The V gene's germline CDR1 is MGHDK and CDR2 SYGVNS. The CDR3 nucleotides read TGTGCCAGCAGTGATTCCCGACAGGGCAGTGGCTACACCTTC. As protein: CASSDSRQGSGYTF.

This chain uses TRBV6-6 with TRBJ1-6; D gene ambiguous. Trimming removed 5 bases from V and 8 bases from J, with 13 bases in between. Looked up from germline, CDR1 is MNHNY and CDR2 is SVGAGI (reference sequence). This CDR3 contains 14 residues. This chain's CDR3 is CASSGDAGYSPLHF. The CDR3, as DNA: TGTGCCAGCAGTGGGGATGCAGGATATTCACCCCTCCACTTT.

This rearrangement joins TRBV4-3 to TRBJ2-1; no firm D call. Germline CDR1 is LGHNA and CDR2 is YSLEER. V was pared by 0 bases and J by 4 bases, with 16 bases between. The CDR3 has 17 amino acids. Here the CDR3 reads CASSQERLFQDYNEQFF. The DNA of the CDR3 is TGCGCCAGCAGCCAAGAGAGGTTGTTTCAGGATTACAATGAGCAGTTCTTC.

The chain is built from TRBV28 and TRBJ2-6; D is undetermined. The CDR3 covers 14 residues. V shed 2 bases and J shed 8 bases, with 10 bases lying between them. Germline values: CDR1 MDHEN, CDR2 SYDVKM. The DNA for the CDR3 is TGTGCCAGCAGTTTACGGGTTGGTACCAACGTCCTGACTTTC. This encodes CASSLRVGTNVLTF.

The chain has TRBV7-9 and TRBJ2-5; perhaps TRBD1 as D (8 bases). Trimming took 6 bases from V and 5 from J, leaving 19 bases between them. This CDR3 has 15 amino acids. The germline V gene encodes CDR1 SEHNR and CDR2 FQNEAQ (reference sequence). The CDR3 DNA reads as TGTGCCAGCAGTCCAGCCCTACAGGGGGGGGAGACCCAGTACTTC. Protein product: CASSPALQGGETQYF.

By proportion, this clone is medium-sized. The chain uses TRBV4-1 and TRBJ1-2; the D is unclear. Trimming took 8 bases from V and 4 from J, leaving 11 bases between them. There are 12 residues in the CDR3. In germline, CDR1 is MGHRA, CDR2 YSYEKL. The CDR3, as DNA: TGCGCCAGCCTAGGGCCTTTCTATGGCTACACCTTC. This gives the protein CASLGPFYGYTF.

In this sample, this clone turned up once. The chain links TRBV18 to TRBJ2-5; D is tentatively TRBD1 or TRBD2 (5 bases each). Trimming cost V 0 bases and J 5 bases, with 16 bases left between them. CDR1 and CDR2 (germline): KGHSH, LQKENI. The CDR3 is 16 amino acids. The CDR3 DNA reads TGTGCCAGCTCACCACCGTCGGTCAGGGCGGGCGAGACCCAGTACTTC. This encodes CASSPPSVRAGETQYF.

In the case of this clone: One end of the junction is discordant with germline, which a read error may explain. The gene calls are TRBV2 and TRBJ1-2, with D tentatively TRBD1 (5 bases). Germline CDR1 is SNHLY and CDR2 is FYNNEI. CDR3 length: 13 amino acids. The CDR3 spells CTSSDEGRGGYTF. The CDR3 coding sequence is TGTACCAGCAGTGACGAGGGACGGGGTGGCTACACCTTC.

V gene TRBV14 combines with J gene TRBJ2-1, with D maybe TRBD2 (5 bases). Deletions cut 3 bases from V and 6 bases from J, with 18 bases between. The CDR3 totals 16 residues. CDR1 is SGHDN, CDR2 FVKESK, per germline. CDR3 DNA: TGTGCCAGCAGCCACCTACCGGGGAAAGGGAGCAATGAGCAGTTCTTC. Its protein is CASSHLPGKGSNEQFF.

The V call is TRBV7-2, the J call TRBJ2-1; D is ambiguous. Per germline, CDR1 SGHTA and CDR2 FQGNSA. Trimming left V 2 bases short and J 1 base short, with 9 bases between. There are 15 residues in the CDR3. CDR3 in DNA: TGTGCCAGCAGCTTATATGGGGTATCCTACAATGAGCAGTTCTTC. Translating it yields CASSLYGVSYNEQFF.

This clone has a single count. The rearrangement joins TRBV7-9 to TRBJ2-3; TRBD1 might be the D (5 bases). The CDR3 sequence is 14 residues long. Germline V CDR1 and CDR2: SEHNR, FQNEAQ (reference sequence). The V and J ends lost 1 base and 4 bases respectively, with 9 bases between them. The CDR3 protein is CASSLGQTADTQYF. The CDR3 nucleotides read TGTGCCAGCAGCTTAGGGCAGACAGCAGATACGCAGTATTTT.

This clone turned up a few times. CDR3 nucleotides: TGTGCCAGTAGTATCCAAGTAGCGGGGGGGCTTTACAATGAGCAGTTCTTC. This sequence encodes CASSIQVAGGLYNEQFF. The chain recombines TRBV19 with TRBJ2-1; 11 bases fit TRBD2. CDR3 size: 17 residues. The germline CDR1 and CDR2 sequences are LNHDA and SQIVND (reference sequence). Trimming cost V 3 bases and J 4 bases; bases outside gene matches: 8.

In its sample, this clone was seen a few times. CDR3 bases: TGTGCCAGCAGTGCCGGCCCGGTGATTGGACTGTTTTTT. Translated: CASSAGPVIGLFF. The chain recombines TRBV6-1 with TRBJ1-4; D unclear. V was clipped by 4 bases and J by 13 bases, with 16 bases between them. The CDR3 extends over 13 amino acids. Germline CDR1 reads MNHNS; CDR2 reads SASEGT.

The chain carries TRBV19 and TRBJ1-5; 10 nucleotides match TRBD1. CDR1 and CDR2 (germline): LNHDA, SQIVND (reference sequence). The ends lost 6 bases at V and 7 bases at J; junction bases unmatched: 3. The CDR3 is made up of 13 amino acids. As DNA, the CDR3 is TGTGCCAGTAGCGGGACAGGGGACCAGCCCCAGCATTTT. This encodes CASSGTGDQPQHF. Filled out from reference TRBV19 and TRBJ1-5, the complete variable domain reads DGGITQSPKYLFRKEGQNVTLSCEQNLNHDAMYWYRQDPGQGLRLIYYSQIVNDFQKGDIAEGYSVSREKKESFPLTVTSAQKNPTAFYLCASSGTGDQPQHFGDGTRLSIL.

V gene TRBV2 combines with J gene TRBJ1-2, with D maybe TRBD1 (5 bases). Germline CDR1 and CDR2: SNHLY and FYNNEI. This CDR3 is 13 amino acids long. Between the trimmed V and J ends, which lost 6 bases and 5 bases, there was a span of 13 bases. CDR3 region: CASRLDILYGYTF. CDR3 coding DNA: TGTGCCAGCAGATTGGACATACTTTATGGCTACACCTTC. The full variable domain, its missing parts supplied by reference TRBV2 and TRBJ1-2, is EPEVTQTPSHQVTQMGQEVILRCVPISNHLYFYWYRQILGQKVEFLVSFYNNEISEKSEIFDDQFSVERPDGSNFTLKIRSTKLEDSAMYFCASRLDILYGYTFGSGTRLTVV.

The chain employs TRBV5-4 and TRBJ1-5, with D perhaps matching TRBD1 (5 bases). Germline CDR1 reads SGHNT; CDR2 reads YYREEE (reference sequence). The V end was cut by 0 bases, the J end by 1 base, with 11 bases between. The CDR3 has 16 residues. CDR3 sequence reads: CASSLGGRGSNQPQHF. CDR3 bases: TGTGCCAGCAGCTTGGGGGGCCGAGGCAGCAATCAGCCCCAGCATTTT.

By sample fraction, this clone is large. This chain uses TRBV29-1 with TRBJ1-1; 12 nucleotides line up with TRBD1. The V gene's germline CDR1 is SQVTM and CDR2 ANQGSEA. V lost 6 bases to trimming and J lost 6 bases; unmatched junction nucleotides: 8. The length of the CDR3 is 14 residues. The CDR3 is CSVTSGQGAAEAFF. CDR3 bases: TGCAGCGTGACATCGGGACAGGGGGCCGCTGAAGCTTTCTTT.

This clone was seen a few times. The CDR3 reads CASRLAKMGDNSPLHF. The CDR3 DNA is TGTGCAAGTCGCTTAGCGAAAATGGGGGATAATTCACCCCTCCACTTT. The chain combines TRBV12-2 with TRBJ1-6. TRBV12-2 constitutes a pseudogene. The CDR3 runs 16 residues.

The rearrangement uses TRBV15 and TRBJ1-5; tentatively, D is TRBD1 (5 bases). The CDR3 length is 21 residues. Trimming took off 5 bases at V and 6 bases at J, with 35 bases between the two ends. Germline values: CDR1 LNHNV, CDR2 YYDKDF (reference sequence). CDR3 residues: CATSQDRPHTRRRLGGQPQHF. For the CDR3, the DNA is TGTGCCACCAGCCAGGATCGTCCACATACCCGGAGGAGACTTGGGGGTCAGCCCCAGCATTTT.

This clone came up a few times. This chain uses TRBV9 with TRBJ1-1; D is uncertain. Trimming took 1 base from V and 0 from J, leaving 4 bases between them. Per germline, CDR1 SGDLS and CDR2 YYNGEE. The CDR3 covers 13 residues. CDR3 DNA: TGTGCCAGCAGCGTAACCATGAACACTGAAGCTTTCTTT. Its protein product is CASSVTMNTEAFF.